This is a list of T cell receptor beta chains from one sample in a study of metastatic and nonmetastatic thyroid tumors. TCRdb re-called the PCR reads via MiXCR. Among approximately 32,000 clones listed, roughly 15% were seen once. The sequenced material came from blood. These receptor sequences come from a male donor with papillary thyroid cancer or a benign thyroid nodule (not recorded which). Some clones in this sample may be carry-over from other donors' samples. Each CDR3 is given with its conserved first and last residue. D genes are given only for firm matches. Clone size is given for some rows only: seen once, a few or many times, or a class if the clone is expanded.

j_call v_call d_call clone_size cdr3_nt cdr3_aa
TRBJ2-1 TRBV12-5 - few TGTGCTAGTGGTTTTTTAACTGACGGGCGCGGGCAGTTCTTC CASGFLTDGRGQFF
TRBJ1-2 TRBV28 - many TGTGCCAGCGGTCGGGACACCCTTAGCGGCTACACCTTC CASGRDTLSGYTF
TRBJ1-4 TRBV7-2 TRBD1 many TGTGCCAGCAGCTTGGGACAGGGCCATAATGAAAAACTGTTTTTT CASSLGQGHNEKLFF
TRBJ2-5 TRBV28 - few TGTGCCAGCAGTTCCCAAATCCAAGAGACCCAGTACTTC CASSSQIQETQYF
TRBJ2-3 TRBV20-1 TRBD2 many TGCAGTGCTCACCTAGCGGGAGGCACAGATACGCAGTATTTT CSAHLAGGTDTQYF
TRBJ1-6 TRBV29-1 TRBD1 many TGCAGCGCTATGACAGGGGTTGGAAATTCACCCCTCCACTTT CSAMTGVGNSPLHF
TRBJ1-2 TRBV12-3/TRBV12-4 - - TGTGCCAGCAGTTACTCATGGCGTCTCCTTAACTATGGCTACACCTTC CASSYSWRLLNYGYTF
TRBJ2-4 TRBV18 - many TGTGCCAGCTCAGAGAACCAAAACATTCAGTACTTC CASSENQNIQYF
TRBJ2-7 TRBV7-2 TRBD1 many TGTGCCAGCAGCTCGCGAGAGGGGACAGGGGGCCAGTACGAGCAGTACTTC CASSSREGTGGQYEQYF
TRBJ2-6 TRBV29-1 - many TGCAGCGTCGAAGACCTCAACTCTGGGGCCAACGTCCTGACTTTC CSVEDLNSGANVLTF
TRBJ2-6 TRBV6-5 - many TGTGCCAGCAGTTATAAGACGGTCTCTGGGGCCAACGTCCTGACTTTC CASSYKTVSGANVLTF
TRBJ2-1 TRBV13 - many TGTGCCAGCAGCTCACGGACGGGACCAAAGTTCTTC CASSSRTGPKFF
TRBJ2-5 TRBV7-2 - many TGTGCCAGCAGCCCCCAGTATGGAGGCGAGACCCAGTACTTC CASSPQYGGETQYF
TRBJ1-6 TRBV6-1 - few TGTGCCAGCAGTGAACAGGCTCCCTGGGGTAATTCACCCCTCCACTTT CASSEQAPWGNSPLHF
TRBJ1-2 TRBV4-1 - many TGCGCCAGCAGCCAAGTTATAGGGATTTATGGCTACACCTTC CASSQVIGIYGYTF
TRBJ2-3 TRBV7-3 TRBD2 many TGTGCCAGCAGCCAGGGGACTAGCGGGGTCACAGATACGCAGTATTTT CASSQGTSGVTDTQYF
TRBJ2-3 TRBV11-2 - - TGTGCCAGCAGCCAGCGGACAGCGGGCACAGATACGCAGTATTTT CASSQRTAGTDTQYF
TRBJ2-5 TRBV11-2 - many TGTGCCAGCAGCTTAGATCAGGTTATCCGTTACTTC CASSLDQVIRYF
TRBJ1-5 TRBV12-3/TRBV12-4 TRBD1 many TGTGCCAGCAGTCCCACAGGGGGCGGTCAGCCCCAGCATTTT CASSPTGGGQPQHF
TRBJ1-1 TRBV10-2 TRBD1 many TGCGCCAGCAGTGGGGAGGGGGCGAACACTGAAGCTTTCTTT CASSGEGANTEAFF
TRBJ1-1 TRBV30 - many TGTGCCTGGAGTGTACAGGTGATGAGGAACACTGAAGCTTTCTTT CAWSVQVMRNTEAFF
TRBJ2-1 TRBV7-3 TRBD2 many TGTGCCAGCAGCTTCAGTGGTAGCGGGAGTAATGAGCAGTTCTTC CASSFSGSGSNEQFF
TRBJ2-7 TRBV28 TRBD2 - TGTGCCAGCAATGCGGGAGGTACCGACGAGCACAACTTC CASNAGGTDEHNF
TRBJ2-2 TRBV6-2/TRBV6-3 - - TGTGTCAGCAGGGGCCGGTCTTCCGGGGAGCTGTTTTTT CVSRGRSSGELFF
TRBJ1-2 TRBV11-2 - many TGTGCCAGCAGCAAGACGGGGACTGGCTATGGCTACACCTTC CASSKTGTGYGYTF
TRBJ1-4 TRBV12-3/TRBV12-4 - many TGTGCCAGCAGCACAGACAGAATTCGAGAAAAACTGTTTTTT CASSTDRIREKLFF
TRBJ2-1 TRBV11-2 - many TGTGCCAGCAGCTGGCGGAGGGGTGGCTCCTACAATGAGCAGTTCTTC CASSWRRGGSYNEQFF
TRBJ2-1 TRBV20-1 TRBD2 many TGCAGTGCTATGTTCGGGACTAGCGGCTACCGATTC CSAMFGTSGYRF
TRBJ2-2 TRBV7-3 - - TGTGCCAGCAGCTTAATCAGCTCCGACGGGCAGCCTTTTTTT CASSLISSDGQPFF
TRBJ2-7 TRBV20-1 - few TGCAGTGCTAGAGATAGGGGTCCACGGATCGAGCAGTACTTC CSARDRGPRIEQYF
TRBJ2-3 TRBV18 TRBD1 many TGTGCCAGCTCACCCCGACAGGGTAACACAGATACGCAGTATTTT CASSPRQGNTDTQYF
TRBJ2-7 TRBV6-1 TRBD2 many TGTGCCAGCAAAGGGACTAGCGGTTCCTACGAGCAGTACTTC CASKGTSGSYEQYF
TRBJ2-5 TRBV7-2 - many TGTGCCAGCACCTCAAACTCTCAAGAGACCCAGTACTTC CASTSNSQETQYF
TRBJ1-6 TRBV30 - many TGTGCCTGGAGCGAAGACCCGGGCTCACCCCTCCACTTT CAWSEDPGSPLHF
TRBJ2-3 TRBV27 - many TGTGCCAGCAGTTTTAGGGGAGGTGGGACAGATACGCAGTATTTT CASSFRGGGTDTQYF
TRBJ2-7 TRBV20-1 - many TGCAGTGCTAAGAGACCAGGGATCTCCTACGAGCAGTACTTC CSAKRPGISYEQYF
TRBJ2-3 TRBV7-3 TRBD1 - TGTGCCAGCAGTTCATCGACAGGGGAAGGGGCAGATACGCAGTATTTT CASSSSTGEGADTQYF
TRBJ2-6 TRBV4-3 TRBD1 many TGCGCCAGCAGCCTACAACCCCGGGACAGGACTTTAGGGGCCAACGTCCTGACTTTC CASSLQPRDRTLGANVLTF
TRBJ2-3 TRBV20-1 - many TGCAGTGCTAGCGGGCGGTCGGGGGTTGCGGATACGCAGTATTTT CSASGRSGVADTQYF
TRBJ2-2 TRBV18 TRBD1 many TGTGCCAGCTCACCACCGGGACAGGGAAACACCGGGGAGCTGTTTTTT CASSPPGQGNTGELFF
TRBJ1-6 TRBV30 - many TGTGCCTGGAGTGGGACAGAAAATTCACCCCTCCACTTT CAWSGTENSPLHF
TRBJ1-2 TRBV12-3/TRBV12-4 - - TGTGCCAGCAGTCCTCGGGGGGGGGCGACAGGCTACACCTTC CASSPRGGATGYTF
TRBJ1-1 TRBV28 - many TGTGCCAGCAGCATACCGGGAGGGCGTAGCACTGAAGCTTTCTTT CASSIPGGRSTEAFF
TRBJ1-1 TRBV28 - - TGTGCCAGCAGTTTAGGGTGGGAAGCTTTCTTT CASSLGWEAFF
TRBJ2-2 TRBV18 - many TGTGCCAGCTCACCAAACATCCGCTACCTTACCGGGGAGCTGTTTTTT CASSPNIRYLTGELFF
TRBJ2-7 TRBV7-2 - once TGTGCCAGCAGCTCCAGAACTGTACAGGTTTACCAGCAGTACTTC CASSSRTVQVYQQYF